The T cell receptor beta chain described here comes from a study of T cell repertoires in cytomegalovirus infection. Turning to the study itself: An indication of both CMV infection and matching HLA type came from public TCR beta signatures.

TCRdb fed the reads into MiXCR, producing one record per CDR3 protein. The top ten clones hold roughly 13% of a sample with around 450,000 distinct CDR3 sequences, about 33% of them seen once. The CDR3 is 18 residues long. Germline V gene data show CDR1 as LGHNA and CDR2 as YNFKEQ. V shed 0 bases and J 2 bases; nucleotides not matched to a gene: 7. The chain joins TRBV4-2 to TRBJ2-4, with 10 nucleotides matching TRBD2. Sequencing input: PBMCs. This clonotype was obtained from a human donor in good health (CMV status not recorded). Some clones in this sample may be carry-over from other donors' samples. CDR3 loop: CASSQDLPSGGSKNIQYF. Written as DNA, the CDR3 is TGTGCCAGCAGCCAAGACCTCCCTAGCGGGGGTTCCAAAAACATTCAGTACTTC.